Below, one T cell receptor (beta chain) is given with its context. The sample comes from a study of blood T cell repertoires in COVID-19. Background on the study: The United States, Italy and Spain were the sources of the acute and convalescent COVID-19 samples. Sample material is recorded as cDNA or gDNA derived from T cells, B-cell-depleted T cells, or PBMCs.

Seattle cases were enrolled at active infection and followed longitudinally. The data were produced by immunoSEQ multiplex PCR, yet TCRdb's version contains in-frame clones alone and is incomplete. This repertoire shows about 300,000 clones, nearly 90% found once; its top ten account for about 2%. CDR1 and CDR2 (germline): LNHDA, SQIVND (reference sequence). The CDR3 covers 12 residues. V was clipped by 11 bases and J by 4 bases, with 14 bases between them. The rearrangement links TRBV19 to TRBJ1-1; tentative D call: TRBD1 (6 bases). The receptor was derived from a woman younger than 45 with COVID-19, enrolled during active disease. Sequencing was performed on peripheral blood. The DNA for the CDR3 is TGTGCCGCGAAGGGGGTTCGCACTGAAGCTTTCTTT. Amino acid sequence: CAAKGVRTEAFF.